A single sample gave rise to the 27 T cell receptor beta chains below, sequenced in a study of identical twins. TCRdb re-called the 5' RACE reads through MiXCR, storing one row per CDR3 protein. The sample has nearly 900,000 distinct CDR3 sequences; about 12% are singletons. The sample was also reused in another study, on yellow fever vaccine responses in identical twins.

Sequencing was carried out using PBMCs. The receptors originated from a woman aged 18-29 years in good health.

This clonotype was picked up many times. The genes are TRBV7-9 and TRBJ2-7; D is perhaps TRBD1 or TRBD2 (5 bases each). The CDR3 totals 13 residues. V dropped 0 bases and J dropped 7 bases, with 10 bases sitting between them. Germline V gene lookup returns CDR1 SEHNR and CDR2 FQNEAQ (reference sequence). CDR3 protein: CASSLAWDGEQYF. The DNA for the CDR3 is TGTGCCAGCAGCTTAGCCTGGGACGGAGAGCAGTACTTC.

The chain is built from TRBV27 and TRBJ2-3, with 13 bases lining up with TRBD2. This CDR3 contains 17 residues. V lost 7 bases, J lost 0 bases, and 7 bases stayed unmatched. The germline CDR1 and CDR2 sequences are MNHEY and SMNVEV (reference sequence). The CDR3 region has the DNA TGTGCCAGCACCCCGACTAGCGGGAGGCCGAGCACAGATACGCAGTATTTT. Residues: CASTPTSGRPSTDTQYF.

This chain joins TRBV20-1 and TRBJ2-5; 7 nucleotides line up with TRBD2. CDR3 length: 14 amino acids. Trimming at V came to 5 bases and at J to 5 bases, leaving 11 bases not matched to a gene. The germline CDR1 and CDR2 sequences are DFQATT and SNEGSKA (reference sequence). The CDR3 sequence is CSAPRPGRGETQYF. CDR3 nucleotides: TGCAGTGCTCCCAGACCCGGGCGGGGGGAGACCCAGTACTTC.

The table lists this clonotype with a few counts. This chain uses TRBV20-1 with TRBJ2-1; D call uncertain. Germline V gene lookup returns CDR1 DFQATT and CDR2 SNEGSKA (reference sequence). The ends were cut back, 1 base at V and 9 bases at J, with 13 bases in the middle. The CDR3 runs 13 residues. CDR3 in DNA: TGCAGTGCTAGAGGGTTCGCGTTTCGTGAGCAGTTCTTC. This codes for CSARGFAFREQFF.

The CDR3 loop is CASSFPTGLNGYTF. The CDR3 DNA reads as TGTGCCAGCAGTTTTCCGACAGGTTTAAATGGCTACACCTTC. The chain recombines TRBV28 with TRBJ1-2, with D possibly TRBD1 on 6 matching bases. Germline V lookup: CDR1 MDHEN, CDR2 SYDVKM. The CDR3 loop spans 14 amino acids. The V end lost 3 bases, the J end lost 6 bases, and 14 bases lay between the germline ends.

The chain combines TRBV3-1 with TRBJ1-6; D is unclear. The CDR3 has 15 amino acids. CDR1 and CDR2 from the germline V gene are LGHDT and YNNKEL (reference sequence). Trimming removed 2 bases from V and 5 bases from J, with 10 bases in between. CDR3 loop: CASSQLGNNNSPLHF. The CDR3 DNA sequence: TGTGCCAGCAGCCAACTCGGGAATAATAATTCACCCCTCCACTTT. Complete variable domain (other parts from reference TRBV3-1 and TRBJ1-6): DTAVSQTPKYLVTQMGNDKSIKCEQNLGHDTMYWYKQDSKKFLKIMFSYNNKELIINETVPNRFSPKSPDKAHLNLHINSLELGDSAVYFCASSQLGNNNSPLHFGNGTRLTVT.

In this sample, this clonotype turned up a few times. The chain couples TRBV5-6 to TRBJ2-3; 8 positions agree with TRBD1. J was trimmed by 2 bases and V by 5 bases; bases with no gene match: 4. Germline V gene data show CDR1 as SGHDT and CDR2 as YYEEEE. This CDR3 has 14 amino acids. The CDR3 region has the DNA TGTGCCAGCAGGCAGGGGGCTAACACAGATACGCAGTATTTT. The encoded protein is CASRQGANTDTQYF.

This clonotype was recorded many times. V gene TRBV12-3 or TRBV12-4 combines with J gene TRBJ1-2, with D unresolved. Trimming removed 3 bases from V and 4 bases from J, with 15 bases in between. CDR3 length: 15 amino acids. The CDR3 region has the DNA TGTGCCAGCAGTTTTAACATCAAACAACTCTATGGCTACACCTTC. It yields the protein CASSFNIKQLYGYTF.

This clonotype was found a few times. The chain couples TRBV20-1 to TRBJ2-1; D may be TRBD2 (6 bases). Germline V gene lookup returns CDR1 DFQATT and CDR2 SNEGSKA (reference sequence). Trimming shortened V by 5 bases and J by 6 bases, and 17 bases separated the two germline ends. The CDR3 consists of 14 residues. The CDR3 DNA is TGCAGTGCTCCCCAGCGGGCAATATCCAATGAGCAGTTCTTC. It encodes CSAPQRAISNEQFF.

This clonotype showed up just a few times. The chain has TRBV18 and TRBJ1-3, with unresolved D. CDR1 is KGHSH and CDR2 is LQKENI in the germline V gene. V dropped 6 bases and J dropped 0 bases, with 18 bases sitting between them. The CDR3 has 17 residues. CDR3 sequence reads: CASSRLPVSDSGNTIYF. The CDR3 nucleotides are TGTGCCAGCTCGAGACTGCCGGTCAGCGACTCTGGAAACACCATATATTTT.

This clonotype has a handful of counts. The chain combines TRBV12-3 or TRBV12-4 with TRBJ2-1; 10 bases line up with TRBD2. This CDR3 spans 14 amino acids. The junction had 3 bases not matched to a gene; V was cut back by 7 bases and J by 3 bases. The CDR3 loop reads CASTLAGDYNEQFF. The CDR3 region has the DNA TGTGCCAGCACCCTAGCGGGAGACTACAATGAGCAGTTCTTC.

Written as DNA, the CDR3 is TGTGCCAGCAGCCCCCTACGACTAGCGGGAGGGCCACATACGCAGTATTTT. Its translation: CASSPLRLAGGPHTQYF. V gene TRBV7-3 combines with J gene TRBJ2-3; 14 bases align to TRBD2. V was pared by 5 bases and J by 7 bases, with 11 bases of the junction left unmatched. The CDR3 covers 17 residues. Germline CDR1 SGHTA, CDR2 FQGTGA. The complete variable domain, with remaining parts taken from reference TRBV7-3 and TRBJ2-3, reads GAGVSQTPSNKVTEKGKYVELRCDPISGHTALYWYRQSLGQGPEFLIYFQGTGAADDSGLPNDRFFAVRPEGSVSTLKIQRTERGDSAVYLCASSPLRLAGGPHTQYFGPGTRLTVL.

This clonotype was counted between two and nine times. The J gene is TRBJ2-1, the V gene TRBV7-9; TRBD1 agrees at 7 bases. The CDR3 is 14 residues long. Germline trimming cut 1 base from V and 15 bases from J; bases unmatched to any gene: 12. CDR1 SEHNR and CDR2 FQNEAQ come from the germline V gene (reference sequence). As DNA, the CDR3 is TGTGCCAGCAGCTTAGAGTGGGGGACAGAGGGCCGGTTCTTC. Protein: CASSLEWGTEGRFF. Based on the CDR3 plus reference TRBV7-9 and TRBJ2-1, the full variable domain is DTGVSQNPRHKITKRGQNVTFRCDPISEHNRLYWYRQTLGQGPEFLTYFQNEAQLEKSRLLSDRFSAERPKGSFSTLEIQRTEQGDSAMYLCASSLEWGTEGRFFGPGTRLTVL.

This clonotype was detected only a few times. The V call is TRBV24-1, the J call TRBJ2-3; a possible D gene is TRBD2 (6 bases). The germline V gene has CDR1 KGHDR and CDR2 SFDVKD. Trimming pared 2 bases from V and 6 bases from J, leaving 17 bases between. This CDR3 is built from 16 residues. This CDR3 reads CATSDSGTPGGDTQYF. CDR3 DNA sequence: TGTGCCACCAGTGATTCCGGGACTCCTGGCGGGGATACGCAGTATTTT.

The chain uses TRBV5-1 and TRBJ2-7; no reliable D call. CDR3 length equals 15 residues. Germline V gene sequence: CDR1 SGHRS, CDR2 YFSETQ. V was shortened by 0 bases and J by 3 bases, with 13 bases between the two germline ends. This chain's CDR3 is CASSLESGSVYEQYF. CDR3 nucleotide sequence: TGCGCCAGCAGCTTGGAATCCGGGTCAGTCTACGAGCAGTACTTC.

The V and J genes are TRBV28 and TRBJ2-7; D is tentatively TRBD1 or TRBD2 (5 bases each). Per germline, CDR1 MDHEN and CDR2 SYDVKM. The CDR3 sequence is 13 residues long. The germline V and J ends were trimmed by 6 bases and 6 bases, with 15 bases remaining between them. CDR3 bases: TGTGCCAGCAGCCGCGACAGCCGGGGCGAGCAGTACGTC. The encoded protein is CASSRDSRGEQYV.

The chain is built from TRBV5-1 and TRBJ2-7; 10 bases are shared with TRBD1. Germline-derived CDR1 and CDR2 are SGHRS and YFSETQ. V was pared by 2 bases and J by 3 bases, with 8 bases of the junction left unmatched. There are 16 residues in the CDR3. The CDR3 is CASSLNPDRGHYEQYV. The CDR3 nucleotides read TGCGCCAGCAGCTTAAATCCCGACAGGGGGCACTACGAGCAGTACGTC.

The chain has TRBV20-1 and TRBJ2-2, with D possibly being TRBD2 (7 bases). The V gene lost 3 bases and the J gene lost 0 bases, with 23 bases spanning the gap. This CDR3 spans 19 amino acids. Germline V lookup: CDR1 DFQATT, CDR2 SNEGSKA (reference sequence). The CDR3 sequence is CSARVGGAAGLANTGELFF. Here the CDR3 DNA reads TGCAGTGCTAGGGTGGGGGGGGCAGCCGGACTCGCGAACACCGGGGAGCTGTTTTTT.

This clonotype showed up many times. The V gene is TRBV5-1, the J gene TRBJ2-2; 7 nucleotides align to TRBD1. The V gene's germline CDR1 is SGHRS and CDR2 YFSETQ. Trimming took 0 bases from V and 6 from J; bases not matched to a gene: 2. CDR3 size: 14 residues. Here the CDR3 reads CASSLVTGSGELFF. In DNA form, the CDR3 reads TGCGCCAGCAGCTTGGTGACAGGGTCCGGGGAGCTGTTTTTT.

V is TRBV9 and J is TRBJ2-6, with a weak D call TRBD1 (5 bases). Germline values: CDR1 SGDLS, CDR2 YYNGEE. Trimming pared 0 bases from V and 0 bases from J, leaving 7 bases between. The CDR3 runs 16 residues. The CDR3 protein is CASSVDRSSGANVLTF. For the CDR3, the DNA is TGTGCCAGCAGCGTAGACAGGAGCTCTGGGGCCAACGTCCTGACTTTC.

This clonotype showed up just a few times. The chain links TRBV12-3 or TRBV12-4 to TRBJ2-5; no definite D call. This CDR3 spans 17 amino acids. Trimming removed 6 bases from V and 2 bases from J, with 22 bases in between. The CDR3 sequence: CASSIPGPDLLQETQYF. CDR3 nucleotides: TGTGCCAGCAGCATACCGGGCCCCGATTTGCTACAAGAGACCCAGTACTTC.

This clonotype occurred a few times. This rearrangement joins TRBV4-1 to TRBJ2-7, with D hard to call. In germline, CDR1 is MGHRA, CDR2 YSYEKL. This CDR3 spans 15 amino acids. V lost 2 bases to trimming and J lost 4 bases, with 15 bases between them. CDR3 residues: CASSQRWQSSYEQYV. Here the CDR3 DNA reads TGCGCCAGCAGCCAAAGGTGGCAGTCATCTTACGAGCAGTACGTC.

The table lists this clonotype with many counts. The chain uses TRBV7-9 and TRBJ1-2, with D possibly TRBD1 on 6 matching bases. V lost 3 bases to trimming and J lost 4 bases, with 15 bases between them. The germline V gene has CDR1 SEHNR and CDR2 FQNEAQ (reference sequence). The CDR3 covers 15 residues. In nucleotides, the CDR3 is TGTGCCAGCAGCTTCCCCGGGGGCGCGATCTATGGCTACACCTTC. Translating it yields CASSFPGGAIYGYTF.

In its sample, this clonotype was seen many times. The chain carries TRBV12-3 or TRBV12-4 and TRBJ2-7; D remains ambiguous. V gave up 6 bases and J gave up 6 bases, with 12 bases separating them. CDR3 length: 12 residues. The CDR3 DNA follows: TGTGCCAGCAGCAGGCGAACCGGCGAGCAGTACTTC. Its translation: CASSRRTGEQYF.

This chain links TRBV7-9 with TRBJ1-2; D perhaps matches TRBD1 (6 bases). The germline gives CDR1 SEHNR, CDR2 FQNEAQ (reference sequence). This CDR3 contains 14 residues. Trimming took off 4 bases at V and 6 bases at J, with 15 bases between the two ends. CDR3 sequence: CASSSSPGVDGYTF. In DNA form, the CDR3 reads TGTGCCAGCAGCTCGTCTCCAGGGGTGGATGGCTACACCTTC.

As concerns this clonotype: This may be a read error, as it is one base from a much larger clone. The rearrangement joins TRBV12-3 or TRBV12-4 to TRBJ2-1, with unresolved D. This CDR3 region has 12 residues. Trimming took off 4 bases at V and 4 bases at J, with 5 bases between the two ends. Here the CDR3 DNA reads TGTGCCAGCAGTTCAGTGTACAATGAGCAGTTCTTC. This gives the protein CASSSVYNEQFF.

In its sample, this clonotype was seen a few times. In DNA, the CDR3 is TGTGCCAGCAGCTTAGTCGGCGGGAAGTACCAAGAGACCCAGTACTTC. Protein product: CASSLVGGKYQETQYF. The chain uses TRBV11-2 and TRBJ2-5, with a tentative D call TRBD2 (6 bases). The germline V and J ends were trimmed by 1 base and 0 bases, with 12 bases remaining between them. The CDR3 runs to 16 residues. Germline loops: CDR1 SGHAT, CDR2 FQNNGV.